This entry concerns a single TCR beta chain. Its antigen is unknown. The sequenced template was cDNA made from the entire isolated RNA. Sequencing used immunoSEQ multiplex PCR; TCRdb keeps in-frame clones, though not all of them. The sample consists of 25,000 to 30,000 clones, 56% of them appearing once. This sample was included in a study of beta chain features in type 1 diabetes. Germline assignment: CDR1 SNHLY and CDR2 FYNNEI. There are 13 residues in the CDR3. The V gene end was trimmed by 6 bases and the J gene end by 4 bases; junction bases not matched to a gene: 5. Notes on the study in general: Among patients with Type 1 diabetes, TCRB CDR3s were moderately but significantly shorter in every one of the four CD4+ subsets.

This TCR was sampled from a woman younger than 35 with type 1 diabetes. The chain has TRBV2 and TRBJ1-1; 7 nucleotides agree with TRBD1. Sequenced input: Tregs from blood. The CDR3 region has the DNA TGTGCCAGCAGGGAGGGGACAGTCACTGAAGCTTTCTTT. This codes for CASREGTVTEAFF. The variable domain in full, with the rest retrieved from reference TRBV2 and TRBJ1-1, is EPEVTQTPSHQVTQMGQEVILRCVPISNHLYFYWYRQILGQKVEFLVSFYNNEISEKSEIFDDQFSVERPDGSNFTLKIRSTKLEDSAMYFCASREGTVTEAFFGQGTRLTVV.